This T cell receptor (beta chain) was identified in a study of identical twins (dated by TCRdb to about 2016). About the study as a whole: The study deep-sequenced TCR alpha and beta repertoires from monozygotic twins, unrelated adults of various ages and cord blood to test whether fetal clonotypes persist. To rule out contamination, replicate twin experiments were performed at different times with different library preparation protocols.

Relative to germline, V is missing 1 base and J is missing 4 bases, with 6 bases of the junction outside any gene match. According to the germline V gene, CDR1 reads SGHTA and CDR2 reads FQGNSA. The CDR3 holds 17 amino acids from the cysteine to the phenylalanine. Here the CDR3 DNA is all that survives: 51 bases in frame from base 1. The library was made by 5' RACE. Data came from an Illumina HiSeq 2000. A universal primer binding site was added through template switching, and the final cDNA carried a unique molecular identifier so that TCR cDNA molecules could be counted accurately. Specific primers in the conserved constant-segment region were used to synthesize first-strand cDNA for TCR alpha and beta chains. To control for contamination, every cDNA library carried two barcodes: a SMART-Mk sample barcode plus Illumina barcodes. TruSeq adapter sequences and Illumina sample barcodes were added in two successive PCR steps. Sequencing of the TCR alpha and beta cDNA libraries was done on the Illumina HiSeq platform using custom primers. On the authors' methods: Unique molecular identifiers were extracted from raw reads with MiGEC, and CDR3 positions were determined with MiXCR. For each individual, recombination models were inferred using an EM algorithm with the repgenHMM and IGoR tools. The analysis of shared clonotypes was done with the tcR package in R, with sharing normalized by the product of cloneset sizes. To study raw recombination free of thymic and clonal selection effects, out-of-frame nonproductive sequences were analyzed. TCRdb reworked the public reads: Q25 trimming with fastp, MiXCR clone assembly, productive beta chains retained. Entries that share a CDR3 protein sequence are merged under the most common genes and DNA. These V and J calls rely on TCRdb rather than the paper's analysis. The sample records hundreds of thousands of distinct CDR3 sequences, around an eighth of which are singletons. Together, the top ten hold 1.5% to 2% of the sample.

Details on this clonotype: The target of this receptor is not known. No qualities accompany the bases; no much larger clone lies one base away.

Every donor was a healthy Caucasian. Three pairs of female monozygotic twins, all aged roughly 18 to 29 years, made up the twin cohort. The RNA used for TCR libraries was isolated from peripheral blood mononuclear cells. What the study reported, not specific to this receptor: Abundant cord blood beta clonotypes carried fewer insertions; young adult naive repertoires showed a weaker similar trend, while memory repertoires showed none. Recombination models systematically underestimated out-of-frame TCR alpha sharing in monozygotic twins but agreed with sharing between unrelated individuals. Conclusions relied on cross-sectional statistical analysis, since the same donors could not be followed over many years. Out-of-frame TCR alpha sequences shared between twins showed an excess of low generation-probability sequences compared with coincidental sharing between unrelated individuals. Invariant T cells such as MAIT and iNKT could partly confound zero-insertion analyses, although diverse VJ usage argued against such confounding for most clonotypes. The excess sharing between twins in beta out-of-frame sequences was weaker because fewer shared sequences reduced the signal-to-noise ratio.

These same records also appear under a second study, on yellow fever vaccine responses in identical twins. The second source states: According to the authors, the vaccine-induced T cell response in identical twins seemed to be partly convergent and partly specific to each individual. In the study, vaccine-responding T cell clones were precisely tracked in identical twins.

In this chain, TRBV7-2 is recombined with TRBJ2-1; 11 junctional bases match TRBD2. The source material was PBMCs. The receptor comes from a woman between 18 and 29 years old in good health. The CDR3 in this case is CASSLGGTSGKYNEQFF. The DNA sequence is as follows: TGTGCCAGCAGCTTAGGCGGGACTAGCGGCAAATACAATGAGCAGTTCTTC.